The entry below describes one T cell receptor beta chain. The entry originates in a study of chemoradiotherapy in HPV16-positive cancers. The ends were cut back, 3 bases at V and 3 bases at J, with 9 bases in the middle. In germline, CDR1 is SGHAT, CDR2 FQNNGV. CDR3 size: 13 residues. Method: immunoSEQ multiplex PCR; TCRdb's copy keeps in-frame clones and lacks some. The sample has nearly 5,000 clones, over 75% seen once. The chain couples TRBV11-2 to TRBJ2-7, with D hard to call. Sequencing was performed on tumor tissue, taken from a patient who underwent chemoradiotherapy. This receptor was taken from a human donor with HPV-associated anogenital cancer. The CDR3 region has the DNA TGTGCCAGCAGCTTGGAGTGGGACTACGAGCAGTACTTC. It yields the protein CASSLEWDYEQYF.